The rows below give T cell receptor beta chains drawn from one sample of a study of blood T cell repertoires in COVID-19. This table comes from immunoSEQ multiplex PCR, and its TCRdb copy is limited to in-frame clones, with some not included. The sample lists around 88,000 clones; over 70% were seen once. Sequenced: peripheral blood. The receptors were sampled from a man aged 45-65 years who had recovered from COVID-19. Each CDR3 is given with its conserved first and last residue. D genes are given only for firm matches. Where a row states a size, it is once, few, many or the class of an expanded clone; other rows omit it.

clone_size j_call v_call d_call cdr3_aa cdr3_nt
once TRBJ2-7 TRBV3-1/TRBV3-2 TRBD1 CASSGDRGYEQYF TGTGCCAGCAGCGGGGACAGGGGTTACGAGCAGTACTTC
NA TRBJ1-2 TRBV5-1 TRBD1 CASSPGQVYGYTF TGCGCCAGCAGCCCTGGACAGGTTTATGGCTACACCTTC
NA TRBJ2-1 TRBV15 NA CATSRDSGTQFF TGTGCCACCAGCAGAGATTCTGGGACACAGTTCTTC
NA TRBJ2-2 TRBV21-1 NA CASSPEADRVRERLTGELFF TGTGCCAGCAGCCCTGAGGCCGACAGGGTAAGGGAGAGGCTAACCGGGGAGCTGTTTTTT
NA TRBJ2-3 TRBV7-3 NA CASSGRLADTQYF TGTGCCAGCAGCGGCCGACTAGCAGATACGCAGTATTTT
few TRBJ2-3 TRBV27 NA CASSFRQGVAGRGDTQYF TGTGCCAGCAGTTTTCGGCAGGGGGTAGCGGGACGAGGAGATACGCAGTATTTT
NA TRBJ2-5 TRBV5-1 TRBD1 CASSSAGTGAETQYF TGCGCCAGCAGCTCGGCCGGGACAGGGGCAGAGACCCAGTACTTC
once TRBJ1-2 TRBV5-4 NA CASSSPGGRGYTF TGTGCCAGCAGCTCGCCGGGGGGGCGAGGCTACACCTTC
NA TRBJ1-6 TRBV19 NA CASSLQGLNSPLHF TGTGCCAGTAGTTTACAGGGCCTGAATTCACCCCTCCACTTT
once TRBJ2-3 TRBV6-2/TRBV6-3 NA CASSRDYPTDTQYF TGTGCCAGCAGCAGAGACTACCCCACAGATACGCAGTATTTT
NA TRBJ2-3 TRBV3-1/TRBV3-2 TRBD2 CASSPGLAGVSSTDTQYF TGTGCCAGCAGCCCGGGACTAGCGGGGGTTTCTAGCACAGATACGCAGTATTTT
NA TRBJ2-1 TRBV9 NA CASSRELEAGQFF TGTGCCAGCAGCCGGGAGTTGGAGGCTGGGCAGTTCTTC
NA TRBJ2-2 TRBV24-1 TRBD1 CATSDLRTGATGELFF TGTGCCACCAGTGATTTGCGGACAGGGGCGACCGGGGAGCTGTTTTTT
NA TRBJ2-6 TRBV28 NA CASSYPYGHSSSGANVLTF TGTGCCAGCAGTTACCCTTACGGACACTCCTCCTCTGGGGCCAACGTCCTGACTTTC
NA TRBJ2-2 TRBV5-1 NA CASSLSGLPNTGELFF TGCGCCAGCAGCTTGAGTGGACTCCCGAACACCGGGGAGCTGTTTTTT
NA TRBJ2-2 TRBV6-1 NA CASSEVYGSTGELFF TGTGCCAGCAGTGAAGTCTACGGGAGCACCGGGGAGCTGTTTTTT
NA TRBJ2-2 TRBV7-6 TRBD1 CASSTGQGNTGELFF TGTGCCAGCAGCACGGGACAGGGGAACACCGGGGAGCTGTTTTTT
NA TRBJ2-1 TRBV4-3 TRBD2 CASSQDPSGTIIDNEQFF TGCGCCAGCAGCCAAGATCCTAGCGGGACCATCATCGACAATGAGCAGTTCTTC
NA TRBJ2-3 TRBV5-4 NA CASSLGGFSGGTDTQYF TGTGCCAGCAGCTTGGGGGGCTTTTCTGGGGGCACAGATACGCAGTATTTT
NA TRBJ1-1 TRBV9 TRBD1 CASSLQGDPNTEAFF TGTGCCAGCAGCTTACAGGGGGACCCGAACACTGAAGCTTTCTTT
NA TRBJ1-5 TRBV2 NA CASSGPTGNQPQHF TGTGCCAGCAGTGGTCCGACAGGCAATCAGCCCCAGCATTTT
NA TRBJ2-3 TRBV24-1 TRBD2 CATSDGLADSTDTQYF TGTGCCACCAGTGACGGACTAGCGGATAGCACAGATACGCAGTATTTT
NA TRBJ2-2 TRBV7-6 TRBD1 CASSLGAGQGAIGELFF TGTGCCAGCAGCTTAGGGGCGGGACAGGGGGCGATCGGGGAGCTGTTTTTT
NA TRBJ1-5 TRBV15 NA CATSPGPRGHQPQHF TGTGCCACCAGCCCGGGGCCCAGGGGCCATCAGCCCCAGCATTTT
NA TRBJ1-6 TRBV5-5 TRBD1 CASSQDRVYNSPLHF TGTGCCAGCAGCCAGGACAGGGTGTATAATTCACCCCTCCACTTT
NA TRBJ2-3 TRBV7-3 TRBD2 CASSQAAGGPSTDTQYF TGTGCCAGCAGCCAAGCGGCGGGGGGACCCAGCACAGATACGCAGTATTTT
once TRBJ2-1 TRBV19 NA CASSMDGTEFYNEQFF TGTGCCAGTAGTATGGACGGGACTGAGTTCTACAATGAGCAGTTCTTC
NA TRBJ1-6 TRBV5-4 NA CASSFGGGKPYNSPLHF TGTGCCAGCAGCTTTGGTGGGGGGAAACCCTATAATTCACCCCTCCACTTT
NA TRBJ2-7 TRBV7-9 NA CASSLNLLGGEQYF TGTGCCAGCAGCTTAAATCTGTTAGGGGGAGAGCAGTACTTC
few TRBJ1-5 TRBV2 NA CASRGTRGSNQPQHF TGTGCCAGCAGGGGGACAAGGGGTAGCAATCAGCCCCAGCATTTT
NA TRBJ2-5 TRBV25-1 NA CASSYSKETQYF TGTGCCAGCAGTTACTCCAAAGAGACCCAGTACTTC
NA TRBJ1-1 TRBV2 TRBD1 CASSRDRGNGFF TGTGCCAGCAGTCGGGACAGGGGAAATGGTTTCTTT
NA TRBJ2-1 TRBV19 TRBD2 CASSTGLAYNEQFF TGTGCCAGTAGTACGGGACTAGCGTACAATGAGCAGTTCTTC
NA TRBJ2-1 TRBV7-2 TRBD2 CASSLSSGGYNEQFF TGTGCCAGCAGCTTGTCTAGCGGGGGCTACAATGAGCAGTTCTTC
NA TRBJ2-7 TRBV7-2 NA CASSRETRGTAREQYF TGTGCCAGCAGCAGAGAGACCCGGGGGACCGCCCGCGAGCAGTACTTC
NA TRBJ2-1 TRBV2 NA CASSEASELEFF TGTGCCAGCAGTGAAGCGTCCGAACTAGAGTTCTTC
NA TRBJ1-5 TRBV18 NA CASSPPGSNQPQHF TGTGCCAGCTCACCCCCCGGTAGCAATCAGCCCCAGCATTTT
NA TRBJ1-6 TRBV6-1 TRBD1 CASGDRVDSPLHF TGTGCCAGTGGTGACAGGGTTGATTCACCCCTCCACTTT
NA TRBJ2-7 TRBV19 TRBD1 CASSIGDRTYEQYF TGTGCCAGTAGTATAGGGGACAGGACCTACGAGCAGTACTTC
many TRBJ1-1 TRBV5-1 NA CASSLGADMNTEAFF TGCGCCAGCAGCTTGGGGGCGGACATGAACACTGAAGCTTTCTTT
few TRBJ1-4 TRBV10-3 NA CAISESRGNNEKLFF TGTGCCATCAGTGAGTCGAGGGGGAATAATGAAAAACTGTTTTTT
NA TRBJ1-1 TRBV27 NA CASSLAGREAFF TGTGCCAGCAGTTTAGCAGGCCGCGAAGCTTTCTTT
NA TRBJ2-3 TRBV7-3 NA CASSLHRGAVDTQYF TGTGCCAGCAGCTTACATCGGGGGGCCGTAGATACGCAGTATTTT
NA TRBJ2-1 TRBV25-1 NA CASSFRYNEQFF TGTGCCAGCAGTTTCAGGTACAATGAGCAGTTCTTC
NA TRBJ2-2 TRBV27 NA CARSEVDRTGELFF TGTGCCAGGTCGGAGGTGGATCGCACCGGGGAGCTGTTTTTT
once TRBJ2-1 TRBV20-1 NA CSASSSNAQFF TGCAGTGCTTCCTCTAGTAATGCGCAGTTCTTC
few TRBJ1-2 TRBV9 NA CASSVAGDWVYSGYTF TGTGCCAGCAGCGTAGCGGGTGATTGGGTCTATTCCGGCTACACCTTC
NA TRBJ2-3 TRBV11-3 NA CASTPNRATDTQYF TGTGCCAGTACCCCGAACAGGGCGACAGATACGCAGTATTTT
once TRBJ1-2 TRBV28 NA CASRKPNRVSYGYTF TGTGCCAGCAGGAAACCAAACAGGGTGTCCTATGGCTACACCTTC
NA TRBJ2-1 TRBV16 NA CASSQDLKGINEQFF TGTGCCAGCAGCCAAGACCTCAAGGGGATCAATGAGCAGTTCTTC